Detailed here is one TCR beta chain. The sample belongs to a study of PD-1 blockade in classical Hodgkin lymphoma. The wider study: Patients had nivolumab dosed at 3 mg/kg, delivered intravenously every 2 weeks.

Profiling relied on immunoSEQ multiplex PCR, and the TCRdb table lists in-frame clones only, not all of them. Altogether 25,000 to 30,000 clones are present, roughly 80% being singletons, with the ten largest covering approximately 17%. Germline CDR1 reads SGHRS; CDR2 reads YFSETQ. Trimming pared 0 bases from V and 0 bases from J, leaving 7 bases between. CDR3 length: 15 amino acids. Specified time point: cycle 4 day 1 (C4D1), after less than seven weeks of nivolumab. Each and every patient relapsed after autologous stem cell transplantation, and patients got differing brentuximab vedotin exposure. Complete response, partial response or progressive disease constituted the best response categories observed.

The rearrangement links TRBV5-1 to TRBJ1-3; D is unresolved. The source was peripheral blood mononuclear cells (PBMCs), collected before the fourth cycle of nivolumab. The sequence derives from a human donor with classical Hodgkin lymphoma. Here the CDR3 reads CASSLAPTSGNTIYF. The DNA of the CDR3 is TGCGCCAGCAGCTTGGCACCTACCTCTGGAAACACCATATATTTT. The full variable domain, in which reference TRBV5-1 and TRBJ1-3 provide the parts outside the CDR3, is KAGVTQTPRYLIKTRGQQVTLSCSPISGHRSVSWYQQTPGQGLQFLFEYFSETQRNKGNFPGRFSGRQFSNSRSEMNVSTLELGDSALYLCASSLAPTSGNTIYFGEGSWLTVV.